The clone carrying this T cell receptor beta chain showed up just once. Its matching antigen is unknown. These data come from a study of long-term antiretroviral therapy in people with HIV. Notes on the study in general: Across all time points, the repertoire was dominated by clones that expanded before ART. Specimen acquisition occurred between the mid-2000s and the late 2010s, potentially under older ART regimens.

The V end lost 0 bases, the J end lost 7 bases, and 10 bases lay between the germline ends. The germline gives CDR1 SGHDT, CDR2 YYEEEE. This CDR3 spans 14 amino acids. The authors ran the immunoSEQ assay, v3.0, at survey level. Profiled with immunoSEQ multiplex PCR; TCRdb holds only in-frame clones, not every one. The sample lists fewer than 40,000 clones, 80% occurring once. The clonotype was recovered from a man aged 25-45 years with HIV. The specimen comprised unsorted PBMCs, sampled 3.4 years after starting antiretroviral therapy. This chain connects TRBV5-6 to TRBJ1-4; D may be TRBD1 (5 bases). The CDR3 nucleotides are TGTGCCAGCAGCTTGGTAGGGGCGGGTGAAAAACTGTTTTTT. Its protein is CASSLVGAGEKLFF.